This paragraph reports one TCR beta chain. The antigen remains undetermined. Mouse gene names and germline throughout. The missing CDR3 end, 1 residue past where the read stops, is filled in from the germline J gene. Losses at the gene ends were 6 bases for V and 3 bases for J; bases not matched to a gene: 3. The CDR3 is 14 amino acids. Germline lookup yields CDR1 KGHPV and CDR2 FQNQEV (reference sequence). These data originate in a study of tissue T cells after allogeneic stem cell transplantation. General observations from the study: Across patients, clones rarely overlapped, yet motif clusters were shared tissue-specifically. Only a limited share of tissue TCRs appeared in blood or spleen. Within patients, tissue anatomy strongly shaped TCR repertoire composition.

Documented time point: mouse harvest day 7 after allogeneic transplant. Mouse grafts combined 10^7 T-cell-depleted bone marrow cells with 10^6 splenic CD5+ T cells. Tissues came from B6→BALB/c major-mismatch GVHD mice at day 7 or 14. Sequencing used immunoSEQ multiplex PCR; TCRdb keeps in-frame clones, though not all of them. Seen here are about 9,300 clones, roughly 49% observed once, and the top ten hold roughly 7%. This clonotype was sampled from a female BALB/c mouse given C57BL/6 T cells with graft-versus-host disease after an allogeneic hematopoietic cell transplant. This chain joins TRBV26 and TRBJ2-1, with TRBD1 matching 9 bases. Material: gut tissue. CDR3: CASRVTGGYAEQFF. CDR3 DNA (partial): TGTGCCAGCAGGGTGACAGGGGGCTATGCTGAGCAGTTC. Supplemented by reference TRBV26 and TRBJ2-1, the full variable domain reads NSKVIQTPRYLVKGQGQKAKMRCIPEKGHPVVFWYQQNKNNEFKFLINFQNQEVLQQIDMTEKRFSAECPSNSPCSLEIQSSEAGDSALYLCASRVTGGYAEQFFGPGTRLTVL.